The rows below give T cell receptor beta chains drawn from one sample of a study of blood T cell repertoires in COVID-19. Sequencing used immunoSEQ multiplex PCR; TCRdb keeps in-frame clones, though not all of them. The data show about 49,000 clones, with approximately 87% seen just once and roughly 12% held by the top ten. The specimen sequenced was peripheral blood. The receptors derive from a human donor in a cohort sampled during active COVID-19. Each CDR3 is given with its conserved first and last residue. The order of the fields is J gene, clone size, D gene, V gene, CDR3 DNA, CDR3 protein. A D gene is named only where the DNA matches it firmly. Clone sizes are given selectively: once, few, many, or a class where the clone is expanded.

>TRBJ2-7|-|-|TRBV5-6
TGTGCCAGCAGCTTGGGCAGGGCCTACGAGCAGTACTTC
CASSLGRAYEQYF
>TRBJ1-2|-|TRBD1|TRBV10-3
TGTGCCATCAGTGGAGGGGTGCGGACAGGGGCGAATGGCTACACCTTC
CAISGGVRTGANGYTF
>TRBJ2-3|-|TRBD2|TRBV4-1
TGCGCCAGCAGCCAAGACGGAAAAAGTGGAGGGAGGGCGCAGTATTTT
CASSQDGKSGGRAQYF
>TRBJ1-1|-|TRBD1|TRBV7-3
TGTGCCAGCAGCTTCGACAGGGGGCATGCTTTCTTT
CASSFDRGHAFF
>TRBJ1-1|-|-|TRBV5-6
TGTGCCAGCAGCTTGGAGGGAGGGTGGACTGAAGCTTTCTTT
CASSLEGGWTEAFF
>TRBJ2-7|once|TRBD1|TRBV6-5
TGTGCCAGCAGTTACTCAGGGACAGCCACCGGCTACGAGCAGTACTTC
CASSYSGTATGYEQYF
>TRBJ2-7|-|-|TRBV6-2/TRBV6-3
TGTGCCAGCAGTCACGGCGGGGAGCAGTACTTC
CASSHGGEQYF
>TRBJ1-1|-|-|TRBV20-1
TGCAGTGCTACCAGGGGAATTGAGGCTTTCTTT
CSATRGIEAFF
>TRBJ1-4|-|-|TRBV27
TGTGCCAGCAGCGCGGGGGATGAAAAACTGTTTTTT
CASSAGDEKLFF
>TRBJ2-7|-|-|TRBV4-2
TGTGCCAGCAGCCAAGGGACAGTGAACGAGCAGTACTTC
CASSQGTVNEQYF
>TRBJ2-3|-|-|TRBV9
TGTGCCAGCAGCGTTTGGGAGACCAACACAGATACGCAGTATTTT
CASSVWETNTDTQYF
>TRBJ1-2|few|-|TRBV28
TGTGCCAGCAGTTTCGAGGGCTTGAACTATGGCTACACCTTC
CASSFEGLNYGYTF
>TRBJ2-7|-|-|TRBV7-2
TGTGCCAGCAGCCTTTGGGGCCAAGCCTACGAGCAGTACTTC
CASSLWGQAYEQYF
>TRBJ2-7|few|-|TRBV29-1
TGCAGCGTGGCATCCGGGTACCACTCCTACGAGCAGTACTTC
CSVASGYHSYEQYF
>TRBJ2-7|-|-|TRBV10-3
TGTGCCACCCAAAAATCCTACAGGGCTAGCTCCTACGAGCAGTACTTC
CATQKSYRASSYEQYF
>TRBJ2-2|-|-|TRBV6-5
TGTGCCAGCAGTTACGATCCCAGTAACACCGGGGAGCTGTTTTTT
CASSYDPSNTGELFF
>TRBJ2-7|-|TRBD2|TRBV7-9
TGTGCCAGCAGCTTAGCGGGGAGGGGCTCCTACGAGCAGTACTTC
CASSLAGRGSYEQYF
>TRBJ1-3|-|-|TRBV7-9
TGTGCCAGCAGCTTAATTAACAGCAGAAACACCATATATTTT
CASSLINSRNTIYF
>TRBJ1-2|-|TRBD1|TRBV6-5
TGTGCCACCATTCCCGGGACAGGAGATGGCTACACCTTC
CATIPGTGDGYTF
>TRBJ1-1|-|-|TRBV19
TGTGCCAGTAGTCAGAAATTGAACACTGAAGCTTTCTTT
CASSQKLNTEAFF
>TRBJ2-7|-|TRBD2|TRBV6-5
TGTGCCAGCAGCACTAGCGGGGGGGCCTACGAGCAGTACTTC
CASSTSGGAYEQYF
>TRBJ1-5|few|-|TRBV4-2
TGTGCCAGCAGCCTCCTGTTGGGGCAGGTTAGCAATCAGCCCCAGCATTTT
CASSLLLGQVSNQPQHF
>TRBJ1-1|-|-|TRBV29-1
TGCAGCGTTCAAACCAGACAGAGTGAAGCTTTCTTT
CSVQTRQSEAFF
>TRBJ1-6|-|TRBD1|TRBV7-2
TGTGCCAGCAGCTTAGTTACAGGGGTCGGGTCACCCCTCCACTTT
CASSLVTGVGSPLHF
>TRBJ2-7|-|-|TRBV4-3
TGCGCCAGCAGCCAGGAGTCAAGGACAGCCTACGAGCAGTACTTC
CASSQESRTAYEQYF
>TRBJ1-2|once|-|TRBV5-6
TGTGCCAGCAGCTTGGCCGCGGAGTACTCCTACTATGGCTACACCTTC
CASSLAAEYSYYGYTF
>TRBJ1-5|-|TRBD1|TRBV19
TGTGCCACCGACAACGGACAGGTTAGCAATCAGCCCCAGCATTTT
CATDNGQVSNQPQHF
>TRBJ2-7|-|-|TRBV28
TGTGCCGGGCCGGGCAGGGCAATGAACTTC
CAGPGRAMNF
>TRBJ1-1|-|TRBD1|TRBV20-1
TGCAGTGCTAGTCAGGGGGTCGGCACTGAAGCTTTCTTT
CSASQGVGTEAFF
>TRBJ1-6|-|TRBD1|TRBV9
TGTGCCAGCAGCGAGGGACAGAATAATTCACCCCTCCACTTT
CASSEGQNNSPLHF
>TRBJ1-2|once|TRBD1|TRBV15
TGTGCCACCAGCTACGGACAGGGGGACTATGGCTACACCTTC
CATSYGQGDYGYTF
>TRBJ1-5|-|-|TRBV10-3
TGTGCCATCAGCGGCGAAGGGGGTTCTTCCAATCAGCCCCAGCATTTT
CAISGEGGSSNQPQHF
>TRBJ2-6|-|TRBD1|TRBV5-1
TGCGCCAGCAGACCTTCGACAGGGCCCGGGGCCAACGTCCTGACTTTC
CASRPSTGPGANVLTF
>TRBJ1-2|-|TRBD1|TRBV27
TGTGCCAGCAGACCGTTGGACAGGGTGGGCTATGGCTACACCTTC
CASRPLDRVGYGYTF
>TRBJ1-2|-|TRBD1|TRBV4-1
TGCGCCAGCAGCCAAGGAAACGGCCGGACAGGGGGCTCGGGTGGCTACACCTTC
CASSQGNGRTGGSGGYTF
>TRBJ1-1|-|-|TRBV7-9
TGTGCCAGCAGCTTAGGGGCCAAGAACACTGAAGCTTTCTTT
CASSLGAKNTEAFF
>TRBJ1-5|-|-|TRBV5-1
TGCGCCAGCAGCTTGGGAGGGTATAGCAATCAGCCCCAGCATTTT
CASSLGGYSNQPQHF
>TRBJ2-7|-|-|TRBV19
TGTGCCAGTAGTCCCCGGGGTCCGCGTTTAAGGCAGTACTTC
CASSPRGPRLRQYF
>TRBJ1-2|-|TRBD1|TRBV2
TGTGCCAGCAGAGAGACAGGGGCCCGTAACACTAACTATGGCTACACCTTC
CASRETGARNTNYGYTF
>TRBJ1-1|few|TRBD1|TRBV2
TGTGCCAGCAGTCCGATGACAGGGACATCAACTGAAGCTTTCTTT
CASSPMTGTSTEAFF
>TRBJ1-1|-|-|TRBV9
TGTGCCAGCAGCGCGGGGGGATGGGGTATGAACACTGAAGCTTTCTTT
CASSAGGWGMNTEAFF
>TRBJ1-2|-|TRBD1|TRBV7-2
TGTGCCAGCAGCTCCAGGACAGGGGGGGACTATGGCTACACCTTC
CASSSRTGGDYGYTF
>TRBJ2-3|-|TRBD2|TRBV5-4
TGTGCCAGCAGCTTGGGCGGGGGTTCTAGCACAGATACGCAGTATTTT
CASSLGGGSSTDTQYF
>TRBJ1-3|-|TRBD1|TRBV28
TGTGCCAGCAGTTTATCGGACAGGGGGCTGGACACCATATATTTT
CASSLSDRGLDTIYF
>TRBJ1-1|-|-|TRBV6-5
TGTGCCAGCAGTTACTCGACACCCGAGAACACTGAAGCTTTCTTT
CASSYSTPENTEAFF
>TRBJ1-5|-|TRBD1|TRBV2
TGTGCCAGCAGTGCCTTTGACAGGGTGGATCAGCCCCAGCATTTT
CASSAFDRVDQPQHF
>TRBJ1-1|-|TRBD1|TRBV2
TGTGCCAGCAGTCGGGACAGGGCAGACACTGAAGCTTTCTTT
CASSRDRADTEAFF
>TRBJ1-6|-|-|TRBV21-1
TGTGCCAGCAGCCTAAGGGACAGCCACACTATGAATAATTCACCCCTCCACTTT
CASSLRDSHTMNNSPLHF
>TRBJ1-4|-|TRBD1|TRBV6-2/TRBV6-3
TGTGCCAGCAGTGCTCAGGGGGCGTATGAAAAACTGTTTTTT
CASSAQGAYEKLFF
>TRBJ1-6|-|-|TRBV19
TGTGCCAGTAGTATAGATCGTACAGGGAACAATTCACCCCTCCACTTT
CASSIDRTGNNSPLHF
>TRBJ1-2|-|-|TRBV6-6
TGTGCCAGCAGCTCTGGGGGGGACCAGAACTATGGCTACACCTTC
CASSSGGDQNYGYTF
>TRBJ2-3|-|TRBD2|TRBV30
TGTGCCTTCTCTAGCGGGTTCACAGATACGCAGTATTTT
CAFSSGFTDTQYF
>TRBJ1-5|-|TRBD1|TRBV5-6
TGTGCCAGCAGCTTGGGACAGGGGTATCAGCCCCAGCATTTT
CASSLGQGYQPQHF
>TRBJ1-1|-|-|TRBV6-5
TGTGCCAGCAGTTACTCGGAGGGACGAACTGAAGCTTTCTTT
CASSYSEGRTEAFF
>TRBJ1-5|few|TRBD1|TRBV6-1
TGTGCCAGCAGTGAGACCGGGACAGGGGACAATCAGCCCCAGCATTTT
CASSETGTGDNQPQHF
>TRBJ1-4|-|-|TRBV7-2
TGTGCCAGCAGCTTAAATCCCAGGGGAACTAATGAAAAACTGTTTTTT
CASSLNPRGTNEKLFF
>TRBJ1-1|few|-|TRBV4-2
TGTGCCAGCAGCCAAGATCGGACAGTCGAAGCTTTCTTT
CASSQDRTVEAFF
>TRBJ2-3|-|-|TRBV6-4
TGTGCCAGCCTATCCGACAGTGACGATACGCAGTATTTT
CASLSDSDDTQYF
>TRBJ2-7|few|-|TRBV27
TGTGCCAGCAGTACCGGGATCCCTGTCTCCTACGAGCAGTACTTC
CASSTGIPVSYEQYF
>TRBJ1-1|-|-|TRBV19
TGTGCCAGTAGTATTTTGGGAGCACTCAAGACTGAAGCTTTCTTT
CASSILGALKTEAFF